The 27 T cell receptor beta chains listed next were all sequenced from one sample in a study of shared clonotypes between healthy human individuals. Only in-frame clones appear in the TCRdb table, and some are missing; sequencing was by immunoSEQ multiplex PCR. In the table there are under 600,000 clones, around 97% of which are singletons. The sample consisted of naive CD4+ T cells sorted from blood. This sample's subset: CD45RA+ positively selected. These TCRs come from a woman under 40 in good health.

The CDR3 loop reads CASINAGTQYF. CDR3 coding DNA: TGTGCCAGCATTAACGCAGGAACGCAGTATTTT. The chain links TRBV6-5 to TRBJ2-3, with D uncertain. The V end was cut by 7 bases, the J end by 9 bases, with 11 bases between. This CDR3 contains 11 residues. Germline loops: CDR1 MNHEY, CDR2 SVGAGI.

V is TRBV27 and J is TRBJ1-1, with D maybe TRBD1 (5 bases). Germline V gene data show CDR1 as MNHEY and CDR2 as SMNVEV (reference sequence). The V and J ends lost 0 bases and 4 bases respectively, with 9 bases between them. The CDR3 is 14 residues long. CDR3 in amino acids: CASSLSTGVTEAFF. CDR3 sequence (DNA): TGTGCCAGCAGTTTATCGACGGGGGTCACTGAAGCTTTCTTT.

The chain recombines TRBV4-1 with TRBJ1-6; weak D call: TRBD1 (5 bases). CDR1 MGHRA and CDR2 YSYEKL come from the germline V gene. The V and J ends lost 2 bases and 9 bases respectively, with 11 bases between them. This CDR3 is built from 14 residues. The CDR3 coding sequence is TGCGCCAGCAGCCAATTAGGGGTTCTTTCACCCCTCCACTTT. Amino acids: CASSQLGVLSPLHF.

This chain links TRBV19 with TRBJ2-5; 10 positions agree with TRBD1. The V gene's germline CDR1 is LNHDA and CDR2 SQIVND (reference sequence). Germline trimming cut 4 bases from V and 6 bases from J; bases unmatched to any gene: 5. This CDR3 contains 14 residues. This chain's CDR3 is CASSRRDRGKTQYF. As DNA, the CDR3 is TGTGCCAGTAGTAGGAGGGACAGGGGTAAGACCCAGTACTTC.

This chain links TRBV5-1 with TRBJ2-7, with 8 bases aligning to TRBD1. This CDR3 has 15 residues. V lost 4 bases and J lost 2; bases outside the gene matches: 8. Looked up from germline, CDR1 is SGHRS and CDR2 is YFSETQ. This chain's CDR3 is CASSPQGAVAYEQYF. CDR3 in DNA: TGCGCCAGCAGCCCTCAGGGGGCTGTCGCCTACGAGCAGTACTTC.

This chain joins TRBV4-1 and TRBJ2-1, with TRBD2 matching 9 bases. The CDR3 contains 16 residues. Germline CDR1 reads MGHRA; CDR2 reads YSYEKL. V trimming: 6 bases; J trimming: 4 bases; junction bases outside the gene matches: 10. The CDR3 region has the DNA TGCGCCAGCAGTCGTTTTGTCCTAGCGGGGTACAATGAGCAGTTCTTC. Translating it yields CASSRFVLAGYNEQFF.

In DNA, the CDR3 is TGTGCCAGTAGTATGGTACTCTCAGGGGGTGGAACTGAAGCTTTCTTT. Its protein product is CASSMVLSGGGTEAFF. The chain recombines TRBV19 with TRBJ1-1, with 7 bases fitting TRBD1. V lost 3 bases, J lost 5 bases, and 12 bases stayed unmatched. The CDR3 has 16 amino acids. The germline CDR1 and CDR2 sequences are LNHDA and SQIVND (reference sequence).

The chain links TRBV27 to TRBJ1-5; D unclear. V gave up 2 bases and J gave up 9 bases, with 11 bases separating them. Germline assignment: CDR1 MNHEY and CDR2 SMNVEV (reference sequence). This CDR3 comprises 13 residues. The CDR3 region has the DNA TGTGCCAGCAGTTTAGAACCGGACGGGCCCCAGCATTTT. This codes for CASSLEPDGPQHF.

V is TRBV2 and J is TRBJ2-5; 12 bases match TRBD2. J was trimmed by 1 base and V by 4 bases; bases with no gene match: 1. This CDR3 region has 15 residues. The germline CDR1 and CDR2 sequences are SNHLY and FYNNEI. This chain's CDR3 is CASSGLAGVQETQYF. In DNA form, the CDR3 reads TGTGCCAGCAGTGGACTAGCGGGAGTCCAAGAGACCCAGTACTTC.

The chain uses TRBV11-1 and TRBJ2-1; TRBD2 might be the D (6 bases). The CDR3 has 15 residues. Trimming removed 2 bases at V and 3 bases at J, with 11 bases between. Germline CDR1 and CDR2: SGHAT and FQDESV (reference sequence). In nucleotides, the CDR3 is TGTGCCAGCAGCTTACGTGGGACTGACTACAATGAGCAGTTCTTC. Amino acids: CASSLRGTDYNEQFF. Based on the CDR3 plus reference TRBV11-1 and TRBJ2-1, the full variable domain is EAEVAQSPRYKITEKSQAVAFWCDPISGHATLYWYRQILGQGPELLVQFQDESVVDDSQLPKDRFSAERLKGVDSTLKIQPAELGDSAMYLCASSLRGTDYNEQFFGPGTRLTVL.

This clone was counted once. This chain links TRBV6-4 with TRBJ2-3; TRBD2 matches 9 bases. CDR1 is MRHNA and CDR2 is SNTAGT in the germline V gene. The CDR3 runs 16 residues. The V segment lost 6 bases and the J segment 3 bases; nucleotides outside the gene matches: 10. In nucleotides, the CDR3 is TGTGCCAGCAGGGACCAACTAGCGGGTGGGACAGATACGCAGTATTTT. The encoded protein is CASRDQLAGGTDTQYF.

This clone occurred once. V is TRBV2 and J is TRBJ2-1; the D gene is possibly TRBD1 (5 bases). V was clipped by 6 bases and J by 5 bases, with 14 bases between them. This CDR3 region has 14 residues. Germline assignment: CDR1 SNHLY and CDR2 FYNNEI. The CDR3 here is CASRTAWSNNEQFF. The CDR3 region has the DNA TGTGCCAGCAGGACAGCTTGGTCCAACAATGAGCAGTTCTTC.

A few counts support this clone. This chain links TRBV11-2 with TRBJ2-7; D is uncertain. This CDR3 region has 11 residues. CDR1 is SGHAT and CDR2 is FQNNGV in the germline V gene. V was trimmed by 1 base and J by 9 bases, leaving 7 bases between them. CDR3 in DNA: TGTGCCAGCAGCTTAGGGGCAGTGCAGTACTTC. It yields the protein CASSLGAVQYF.

The chain carries TRBV11-2 and TRBJ2-1; D not certain. V lost 3 bases, J lost 11 bases, and 11 bases lay in between. The CDR3 has 12 residues. Per the germline V gene, CDR1 is SGHAT and CDR2 is FQNNGV. In DNA, the CDR3 is TGTGCCAGCAGCTTGACGACACCCAAGCAGTTCTTC. Amino acids: CASSLTTPKQFF.

V usage is TRBV5-5 and J usage is TRBJ1-2, with unresolved D. Germline CDR1 and CDR2: SGHKS and YYEKEE (reference sequence). The V and J ends lost 1 base and 0 bases respectively, with 13 bases between them. There are 16 residues in the CDR3. The CDR3 spells CASSLSQGSSNYGYTF. DNA for the CDR3: TGTGCCAGCAGCTTGTCGCAAGGATCTTCTAACTATGGCTACACCTTC.

The chain uses TRBV7-9 and TRBJ2-1; D is perhaps TRBD2 (6 bases). Per the germline V gene, CDR1 is SEHNR and CDR2 is FQNEAQ (reference sequence). The CDR3 is made up of 14 amino acids. Trimming removed 5 bases from V and 6 bases from J, with 14 bases in between. The CDR3 DNA reads TGTGCCAGCAGCGGGGGGTCGGAAGGCAATGAGCAGTTCTTC. Translating gives CASSGGSEGNEQFF.

The chain joins TRBV6-4 to TRBJ2-3; D uncertain. Germline lookup yields CDR1 MRHNA and CDR2 SNTAGT. The CDR3 is 13 amino acids. Trimming removed 0 bases from V and 3 bases from J, with 4 bases in between. The DNA of the CDR3 is TGTGCCAGCAGTGACTCGAGGACAGATACGCAGTATTTT. Protein sequence: CASSDSRTDTQYF.

This clone was seen just once. The chain is built from TRBV6-5 and TRBJ2-5; 9 bases match TRBD2. The CDR3 extends over 15 amino acids. Germline V gene data show CDR1 as MNHEY and CDR2 as SVGAGI. Trimming removed 3 bases from V and 5 bases from J; junction bases left unmatched: 7. The CDR3: CASSYAGGPGETQYF. For the CDR3, the DNA is TGTGCCAGCAGTTATGCGGGAGGGCCAGGGGAGACCCAGTACTTC.

V is TRBV27 and J is TRBJ1-4; no reliable D call. CDR3 size: 15 residues. Germline V gene lookup returns CDR1 MNHEY and CDR2 SMNVEV (reference sequence). V dropped 5 bases and J dropped 5 bases, with 15 bases sitting between them. The CDR3 reads CASSTIALVNEKLFF. In nucleotides, the CDR3 is TGTGCCAGCAGTACCATCGCACTGGTGAATGAAAAACTGTTTTTT.

V and J are TRBV7-9 and TRBJ2-5; D perhaps matches TRBD1 (5 bases). The CDR3 runs 13 residues. The V end lost 5 bases, the J end lost 2 bases, and 9 bases lay between the germline ends. Germline loops: CDR1 SEHNR, CDR2 FQNEAQ (reference sequence). The CDR3 nucleotides are TGTGCCAGCAGCATACAGGTACAAGAGACCCAGTACTTC. Encoded protein: CASSIQVQETQYF.

The V and J genes are TRBV7-9 and TRBJ1-2, with 10 bases aligning to TRBD1. The V and J ends lost 5 bases and 8 bases, in that order; junction bases with no gene match: 14. CDR3 length: 16 residues. Germline lookup yields CDR1 SEHNR and CDR2 FQNEAQ (reference sequence). The CDR3 sequence is CASSLRDRGYAEGYTF. CDR3 nucleotides: TGTGCCAGCAGCCTCCGGGACAGGGGCTATGCTGAGGGCTACACCTTC.

The V and J genes are TRBV4-2 and TRBJ2-7, with TRBD1 matching 9 bases. Trimming at V came to 5 bases and at J to 2 bases, leaving 10 bases not matched to a gene. CDR3 size: 16 residues. In germline, CDR1 is LGHNA, CDR2 YNFKEQ. CDR3 region: CASSTDGTGSAYEQYF. The CDR3 region has the DNA TGTGCCAGCAGCACGGACGGGACAGGGTCCGCCTACGAGCAGTACTTC.

The rearrangement links TRBV2 to TRBJ2-1; 13 bases agree with TRBD2. V lost 8 bases to trimming and J lost 4 bases; unmatched junction nucleotides: 2. The CDR3 runs 14 residues. Germline assignment: CDR1 SNHLY and CDR2 FYNNEI. The CDR3, as DNA: TGTGCCAGCTCACTAGCGGGAGGGTACAATGAGCAGTTCTTC. Translating gives CASSLAGGYNEQFF.

The rearrangement links TRBV6-5 to TRBJ2-3; the D is unclear. Germline lookup yields CDR1 MNHEY and CDR2 SVGAGI. Trimming pared 0 bases from V and 6 bases from J, leaving 10 bases between. The CDR3 has 14 amino acids. CDR3 in DNA: TGTGCCAGCAGTTACTCGGGCCAGCCCGATACGCAGTATTTT. It yields the protein CASSYSGQPDTQYF.

The chain combines TRBV28 with TRBJ2-7, with TRBD1 matching 9 bases. J lost 2 bases, V lost 1 base, and 6 bases had no gene match. The germline CDR1 and CDR2 sequences are MDHEN and SYDVKM. The CDR3 extends over 16 amino acids. Written as DNA, the CDR3 is TGTGCCAGCAGTTTATCGTGGGACAGGGCCACCTACGAGCAGTACTTC. Protein product: CASSLSWDRATYEQYF.

This clone has just one count. The chain combines TRBV7-8 with TRBJ1-1; 11 bases line up with TRBD1. The ends lost 4 bases at V and 7 bases at J; junction bases unmatched: 8. CDR3 length: 15 residues. Per germline, CDR1 SGHVS and CDR2 FQNEAQ. CDR3 in DNA: TGTGCCAGCAGCTCTCATGGACAGGGGGCGAGTGAAGCTTTCTTT. Translating it yields CASSSHGQGASEAFF. The entire variable domain, with the rest obtained from reference TRBV7-8 and TRBJ1-1, is as follows: GAGVSQSPRYKVAKRGQDVALRCDPISGHVSLFWYQQALGQGPEFLTYFQNEAQLDKSGLPSDRFFAERPEGSVSTLKIQRTQQEDSAVYLCASSSHGQGASEAFFGQGTRLTVV.

This sequence joins TRBV4-1 and TRBJ2-1; 8 bases agree with TRBD2. This CDR3 has 19 residues. Trimming at V came to 1 base and at J to 1 base, leaving 12 bases not matched to a gene. CDR1 is MGHRA, CDR2 YSYEKL, per germline. CDR3 sequence (DNA): TGCGCCAGCAGCCAAGCCCTAACGGGAGGGCCATTTTCCTACAATGAGCAGTTCTTC. This gives the protein CASSQALTGGPFSYNEQFF.